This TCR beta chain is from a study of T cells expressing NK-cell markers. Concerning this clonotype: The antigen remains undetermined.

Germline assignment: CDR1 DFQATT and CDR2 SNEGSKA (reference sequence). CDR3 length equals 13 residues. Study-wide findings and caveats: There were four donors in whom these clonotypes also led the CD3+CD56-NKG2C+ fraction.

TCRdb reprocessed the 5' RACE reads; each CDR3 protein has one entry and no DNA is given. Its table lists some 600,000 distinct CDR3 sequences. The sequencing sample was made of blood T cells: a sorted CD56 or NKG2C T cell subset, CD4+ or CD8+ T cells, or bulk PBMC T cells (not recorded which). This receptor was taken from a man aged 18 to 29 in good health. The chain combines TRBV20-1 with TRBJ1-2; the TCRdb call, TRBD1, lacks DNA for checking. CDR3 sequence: CSARGEQGDGYTF.